The 18 T cell receptor beta chains below come from one sample, sequenced in a study of cytomegalovirus exposure and HLA in healthy donors (dated by TCRdb to 2016 to 2017). Library preparation employed the immunoSEQ multiplex PCR assay. The multiplex PCR relied on a mix of 60 forward primers for TCR Vbeta segments and 13 reverse primers for TCR Jbeta segments. TCRdb retrieved this table from immuneACCESS and kept in-frame rearrangements only. Not all clones are present; in checked studies, unresolved V genes account for under half, and no reason is known for the remainder. The sample table lists about 160,000 clones, over 60% of them with a count of one. The ten largest clones take up 2.5% to 3% of the sample. The sequenced sample was PBMCs. These TCRs come from a woman aged 25 to 39 in good health and CMV-seronegative.

V usage is TRBV19 and J usage is TRBJ1-1, with unresolved D. Germline loops: CDR1 LNHDA, CDR2 SQIVND (reference sequence). The CDR3 length is 11 residues. V lost 7 bases and J 8 bases, leaving 11 bases between the germline ends. CDR3 DNA sequence: TGTGCCAGTATACTGGCAGGAGAAGCTTTCTTT. Its protein product is CASILAGEAFF.

The V call is TRBV9, the J call TRBJ2-2; TRBD1 is a possible D gene (6 bases). The germline gives CDR1 SGDLS, CDR2 YYNGEE. The CDR3 extends over 15 amino acids. The V end was cut by 4 bases, the J end by 1 base, with 11 bases between. CDR3 nucleotide sequence: TGTGCCAGCAGCATATGGACAGAGAACACCGGGGAGCTGTTTTTT. It encodes CASSIWTENTGELFF.

This clone was seen just once. This chain links TRBV19 with TRBJ2-1, with a possible D match to TRBD2 (5 bases). Germline-derived CDR1 and CDR2 are LNHDA and SQIVND (reference sequence). This CDR3 has 16 residues. V lost 0 bases and J lost 9, with 18 bases in between. The CDR3, as DNA: TGTGCCAGTAGTATAGATCTTTTGGGAGCACCGAGTGAGCAGTTCTTC. It yields the protein CASSIDLLGAPSEQFF.

This clone has a single count. The rearrangement joins TRBV19 to TRBJ1-3, with D perhaps TRBD1 (5 bases). V lost 6 bases and J lost 0, with 12 bases in between. The CDR3 is made up of 15 amino acids. Germline CDR1 is LNHDA and CDR2 is SQIVND (reference sequence). This chain's CDR3 is CASSTNQGSGNTIYF. The CDR3 coding sequence is TGTGCCAGTAGCACCAATCAGGGCTCTGGAAACACCATATATTTT.

The chain carries TRBV12-5 and TRBJ2-2; no clear D. The germline gives CDR1 LGHNT, CDR2 FRNRAP. The CDR3 extends over 12 amino acids. The V and J ends lost 6 bases and 1 base respectively, with 3 bases between them. The CDR3 bases are TGTGCTAGTGGCTTGAACACCGGGGAGCTGTTTTTT. Its protein is CASGLNTGELFF.

This clone was seen more than once but under ten times. The chain is built from TRBV28 and TRBJ1-4; D is uncertain. Trimming shortened V by 6 bases and J by 3 bases, and 5 bases separated the two germline ends. Germline V CDR1 and CDR2: MDHEN, SYDVKM. The CDR3 sequence is 12 residues long. Written as DNA, the CDR3 is TGTGCCAGCAGAGCGGCTAATGAAAAACTGTTTTTT. Its protein is CASRAANEKLFF. Full variable domain (remainder filled in from reference TRBV28 and TRBJ1-4): DVKVTQSSRYLVKRTGEKVFLECVQDMDHENMFWYRQDPGLGLRLIYFSYDVKMKEKGDIPEGYSVSREKKERFSLILESASTNQTSMYLCASRAANEKLFFGSGTQLSVL.

The chain joins TRBV29-1 to TRBJ1-4; a possible D gene is TRBD1 (6 bases). Germline CDR1 is SQVTM and CDR2 is ANQGSEA. The CDR3 contains 13 residues. V was shortened by 7 bases and J by 6 bases, with 15 bases between the two germline ends. In DNA, the CDR3 is TGCAGCGCCCGGGGACACAACGATGAAAAACTGTTTTTT. Encoded protein: CSARGHNDEKLFF.

Only a few counts were recorded for this clone. The rearrangement links TRBV6-5 to TRBJ1-1; D is ambiguous. Germline V gives CDR1 MNHEY, CDR2 SVGAGI. Trimming removed 5 bases from V and 7 bases from J, with 20 bases in between. The length of the CDR3 is 15 residues. The chain's CDR3 is CASSGLESGNREAFF. The CDR3 region has the DNA TGTGCCAGCAGTGGACTCGAGTCAGGAAACCGTGAAGCTTTCTTT.

The table lists this clone with a few counts. The chain links TRBV7-9 to TRBJ1-3, with 8 positions matching TRBD1. Trimming at V came to 5 bases and at J to 0 bases, leaving 6 bases not matched to a gene. Germline-derived CDR1 and CDR2 are SEHNR and FQNEAQ (reference sequence). The CDR3 runs 16 residues. CDR3 DNA: TGTGCCAGCAGCATCCGGACAGGGACCTCTGGAAACACCATATATTTT. This codes for CASSIRTGTSGNTIYF.

CDR3 amino acids: CASSNRQEGEQYF. In DNA, the CDR3 is TGTGCCAGCAGCAACCGACAGGAAGGTGAGCAGTACTTC. V usage is TRBV7-2 and J usage is TRBJ2-7, with D possibly matching TRBD1 (6 bases). Germline assignment: CDR1 SGHTA and CDR2 FQGNSA. Trimming stripped 5 bases from V and 7 bases from J, with 15 bases between. CDR3 size: 13 residues.

Only a few counts were recorded for this clone. The chain couples TRBV6-5 to TRBJ1-4, with D possibly matching TRBD1 (6 bases). Germline CDR1 MNHEY, CDR2 SVGAGI. V lost 10 bases and J lost 2, with 14 bases in between. There are 14 residues in the CDR3. The CDR3 DNA is TGTGCCACCAAACAGGGAACTACTAATGAAAAACTGTTTTTT. Encoded protein: CATKQGTTNEKLFF.

This chain links TRBV19 with TRBJ2-1; 10 nucleotides align to TRBD2. The CDR3 has 15 residues. In germline, CDR1 is LNHDA, CDR2 SQIVND (reference sequence). Trimming removed 5 bases from V and 8 bases from J; junction bases left unmatched: 9. The CDR3 loop reads CASSPLSGGAHEQFF. The DNA of the CDR3 is TGTGCCAGTAGTCCACTGAGCGGGGGGGCTCATGAGCAGTTCTTC.

This sequence joins TRBV29-1 and TRBJ2-1; a weak D match, TRBD2 (6 bases). Germline-derived CDR1 and CDR2 are SQVTM and ANQGSEA. This CDR3 has 14 residues. Trimming took 4 bases from V and 8 from J, leaving 18 bases between them. DNA of the CDR3: TGCAGCGTTGTGTGGTTAGGAGGGGTTGATGAGCAGTTCTTC. Translated, it gives CSVVWLGGVDEQFF.

This chain joins TRBV7-2 and TRBJ1-3; D is undetermined. The CDR3 runs to 13 residues. V was cut by 5 bases and J by 7 bases, with 12 bases left in between. Germline CDR1 is SGHTA and CDR2 is FQGNSA. The CDR3 nucleotides are TGTGCCAGCAGCCAGTCGGCAGGTAACACCATATATTTT. Its translation is CASSQSAGNTIYF.

V and J are TRBV9 and TRBJ2-5, with D perhaps TRBD2 (6 bases). Trimming left V 0 bases short and J 3 bases short, with 12 bases between. The germline gives CDR1 SGDLS, CDR2 YYNGEE. The CDR3 loop spans 15 amino acids. Here the CDR3 reads CASSVVAGLEETQYF. The DNA for the CDR3 is TGTGCCAGCAGCGTAGTGGCGGGGCTAGAAGAGACCCAGTACTTC.

The rearrangement links TRBV6-1 to TRBJ2-7, with D uncertain. The V end lost 3 bases, the J end lost 7 bases, and 10 bases lay between the germline ends. The CDR3 is 12 amino acids. The germline V gene encodes CDR1 MNHNS and CDR2 SASEGT. CDR3 sequence: CASSEVGQEQYF. In DNA form, the CDR3 reads TGTGCCAGCAGTGAGGTTGGGCAGGAGCAGTACTTC.

This clone appeared a few times. A read error may produce the germline difference seen at one junction end. The chain carries TRBV11-2 and TRBJ1-2; D is unresolved. Germline assignment: CDR1 SGHAT and CDR2 FQNNGV. The CDR3 covers 15 residues. For the CDR3, the DNA is TGTGCCAGCAGCTCCCGACACGCCGAAACGTATGGCTACCCCTTC. The encoded protein is CASSSRHAETYGYPF.

For this clone: Other DNA sequences in the same sample also yield this CDR3. The rearrangement uses TRBV15 and TRBJ1-1, with D maybe TRBD1 (5 bases). V lost 6 bases, J lost 0 bases, and 8 bases lay in between. The CDR3 extends over 13 amino acids. Looked up from germline, CDR1 is LNHNV and CDR2 is YYDKDF (reference sequence). CDR3 amino acids: CATRQEMNTEAFF. The DNA for the CDR3 is TGTGCCACCAGACAGGAGATGAACACTGAAGCTTTCTTT. Complete variable domain (other parts from reference TRBV15 and TRBJ1-1): DAMVIQNPRYQVTQFGKPVTLSCSQTLNHNVMYWYQQKSSQAPKLLFHYYDKDFNNEADTPDNFQSRRPNTSFCFLDIRSPGLGDTAMYLCATRQEMNTEAFFGQGTRLTVV.